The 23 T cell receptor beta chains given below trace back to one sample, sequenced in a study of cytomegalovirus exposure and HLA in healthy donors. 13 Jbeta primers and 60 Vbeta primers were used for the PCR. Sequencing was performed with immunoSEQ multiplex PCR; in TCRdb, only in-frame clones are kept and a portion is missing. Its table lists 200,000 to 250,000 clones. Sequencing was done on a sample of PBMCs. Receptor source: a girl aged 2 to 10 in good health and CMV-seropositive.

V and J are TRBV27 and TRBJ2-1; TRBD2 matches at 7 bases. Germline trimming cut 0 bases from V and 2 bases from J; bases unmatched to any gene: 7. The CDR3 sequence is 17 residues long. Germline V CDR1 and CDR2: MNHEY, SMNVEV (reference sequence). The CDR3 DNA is TGTGCCAGCAGTTTATCGCCCCCTAGCGGAGCCTACAATGAGCAGTTCTTC. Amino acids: CASSLSPPSGAYNEQFF.

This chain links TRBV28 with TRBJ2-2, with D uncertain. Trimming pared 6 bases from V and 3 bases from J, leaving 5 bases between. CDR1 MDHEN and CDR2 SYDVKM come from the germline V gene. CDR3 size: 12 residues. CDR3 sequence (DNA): TGTGCCAGCAGGTCAGACACCGGGGAGCTGTTTTTT. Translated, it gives CASRSDTGELFF.

As DNA, the CDR3 is TGTGCCAGCAGTAACTTACAGGGAAACGAGCAGTACTTC. As protein: CASSNLQGNEQYF. The V and J genes are TRBV28 and TRBJ2-7, with D possibly being TRBD1 (6 bases). Trimming cost V 5 bases and J 5 bases, with 13 bases left between them. The CDR3 contains 13 residues. Per germline, CDR1 MDHEN and CDR2 SYDVKM.

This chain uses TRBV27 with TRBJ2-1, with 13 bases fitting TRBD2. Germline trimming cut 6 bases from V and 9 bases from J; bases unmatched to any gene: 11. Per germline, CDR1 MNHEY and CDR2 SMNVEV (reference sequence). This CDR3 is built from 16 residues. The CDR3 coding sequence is TGTGCCAGCAGAAATCACACTAGCGGGAGGGCCAGTGAGCAGTTCTTC. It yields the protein CASRNHTSGRASEQFF.

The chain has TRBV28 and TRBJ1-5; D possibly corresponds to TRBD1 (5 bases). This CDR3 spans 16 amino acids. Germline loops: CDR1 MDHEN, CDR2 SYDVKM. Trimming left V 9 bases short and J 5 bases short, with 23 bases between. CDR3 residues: CASRRGGGRKYQPQHF. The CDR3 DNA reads TGTGCCAGTAGAAGGGGAGGAGGCCGGAAGTATCAGCCCCAGCATTTT.

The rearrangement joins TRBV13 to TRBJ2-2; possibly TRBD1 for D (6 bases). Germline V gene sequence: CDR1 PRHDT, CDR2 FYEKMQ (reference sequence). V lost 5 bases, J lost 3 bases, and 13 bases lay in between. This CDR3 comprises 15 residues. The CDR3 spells CASSPTGRDTGELFF. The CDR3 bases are TGTGCCAGCAGCCCCACAGGGCGGGACACCGGGGAGCTGTTTTTT.

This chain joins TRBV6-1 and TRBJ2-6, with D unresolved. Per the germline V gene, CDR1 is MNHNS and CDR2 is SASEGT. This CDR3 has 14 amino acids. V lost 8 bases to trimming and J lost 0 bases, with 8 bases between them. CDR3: CASGPLSGANVLTF. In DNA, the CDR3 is TGTGCCAGCGGCCCCCTCTCTGGGGCCAACGTCCTGACTTTC.

DNA for the CDR3: TGTGCCAGCTCCCCTCGGAGAGAGAAGGCCCAGTACTTC. Amino acids: CASSPRREKAQYF. V and J are TRBV18 and TRBJ2-5; the D is unclear. This CDR3 is 13 amino acids long. Germline CDR1 reads KGHSH; CDR2 reads LQKENI. V lost 6 bases, J lost 9 bases, and 17 bases lay in between.

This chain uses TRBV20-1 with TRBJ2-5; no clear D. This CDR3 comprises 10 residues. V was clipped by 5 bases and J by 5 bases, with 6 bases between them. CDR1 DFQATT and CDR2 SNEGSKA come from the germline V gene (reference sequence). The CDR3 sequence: CSARWETQYF. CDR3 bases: TGCAGTGCTCGGTGGGAGACCCAGTACTTC.

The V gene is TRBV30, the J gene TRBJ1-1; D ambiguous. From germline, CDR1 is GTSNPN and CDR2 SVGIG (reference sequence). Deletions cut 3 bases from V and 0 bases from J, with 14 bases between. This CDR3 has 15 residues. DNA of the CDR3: TGTGCCTGGAGGGAGGGCAGGCGCCTGAACACTGAAGCTTTCTTT. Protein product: CAWREGRRLNTEAFF.

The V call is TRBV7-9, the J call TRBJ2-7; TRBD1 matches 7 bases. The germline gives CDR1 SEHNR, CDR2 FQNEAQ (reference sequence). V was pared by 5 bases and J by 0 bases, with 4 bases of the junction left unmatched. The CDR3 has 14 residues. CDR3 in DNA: TGTGCCAGCAGCCCCGGGACAGACTCCTACGAGCAGTACTTC. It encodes CASSPGTDSYEQYF.

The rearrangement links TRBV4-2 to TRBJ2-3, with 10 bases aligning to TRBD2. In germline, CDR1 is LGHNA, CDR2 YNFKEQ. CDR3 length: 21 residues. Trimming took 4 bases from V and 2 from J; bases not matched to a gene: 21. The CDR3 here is CASSPAGGPLEGGLITDTQYF. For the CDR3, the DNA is TGTGCCAGCAGCCCAGCGGGAGGGCCTTTAGAGGGGGGCCTGATCACAGATACGCAGTATTTT.

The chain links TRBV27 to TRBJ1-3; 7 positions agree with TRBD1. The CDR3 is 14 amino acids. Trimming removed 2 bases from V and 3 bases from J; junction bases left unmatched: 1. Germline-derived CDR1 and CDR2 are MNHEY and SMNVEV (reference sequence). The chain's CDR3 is CASSLTGDGNTIYF. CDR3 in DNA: TGTGCCAGCAGTTTAACAGGGGATGGAAACACCATATATTTT.

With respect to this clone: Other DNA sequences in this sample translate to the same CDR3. CDR3 DNA: TGCGCCAGCAGCTCCAGATCAACTAATGAAAAACTGTTTTTT. Translated: CASSSRSTNEKLFF. The genes are TRBV5-1 and TRBJ1-4; D is unclear. V was clipped by 3 bases and J by 0 bases, with 6 bases between them. CDR3 length: 14 amino acids. CDR1 and CDR2 from the germline V gene are SGHRS and YFSETQ.

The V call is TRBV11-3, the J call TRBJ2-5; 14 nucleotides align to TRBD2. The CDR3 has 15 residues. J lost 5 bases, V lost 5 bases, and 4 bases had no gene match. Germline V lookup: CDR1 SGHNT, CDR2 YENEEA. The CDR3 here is CASSPGTSGSETQYF. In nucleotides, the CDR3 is TGTGCCAGCAGCCCCGGGACTAGCGGGAGTGAGACCCAGTACTTC.

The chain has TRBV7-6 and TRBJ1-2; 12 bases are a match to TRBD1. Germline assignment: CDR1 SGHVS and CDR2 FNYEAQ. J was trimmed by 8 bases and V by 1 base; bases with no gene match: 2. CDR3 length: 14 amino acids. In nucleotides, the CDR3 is TGTGCCAGCAGCTTAGGGGGACAGGGGGCCGGCTACACCTTC. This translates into CASSLGGQGAGYTF.

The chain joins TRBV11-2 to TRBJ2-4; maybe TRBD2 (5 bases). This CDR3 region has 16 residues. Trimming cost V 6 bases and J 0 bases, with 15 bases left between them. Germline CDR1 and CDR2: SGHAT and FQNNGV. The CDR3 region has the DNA TGTGCCAGCAGTTCGGGATCCACCTTAGCCAAAAACATTCAGTACTTC. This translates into CASSSGSTLAKNIQYF.

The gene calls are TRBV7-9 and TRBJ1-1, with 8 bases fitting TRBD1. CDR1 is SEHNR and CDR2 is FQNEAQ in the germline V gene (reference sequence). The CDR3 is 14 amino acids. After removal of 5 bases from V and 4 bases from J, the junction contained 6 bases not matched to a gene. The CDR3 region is CASSPEQGGTEAFF. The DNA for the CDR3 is TGTGCCAGCAGCCCCGAACAGGGGGGCACTGAAGCTTTCTTT.

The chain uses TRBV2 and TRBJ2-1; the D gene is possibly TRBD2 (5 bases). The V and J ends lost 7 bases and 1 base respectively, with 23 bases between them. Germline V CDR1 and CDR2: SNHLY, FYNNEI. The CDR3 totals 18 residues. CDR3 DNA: TGTGCCAGCAAATCCACTAGTCGAATTAGCCTTTCCTACAATGAGCAGTTCTTC. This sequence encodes CASKSTSRISLSYNEQFF.

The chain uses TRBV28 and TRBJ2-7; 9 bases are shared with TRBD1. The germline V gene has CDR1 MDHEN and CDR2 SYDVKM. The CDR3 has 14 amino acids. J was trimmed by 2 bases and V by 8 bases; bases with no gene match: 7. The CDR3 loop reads CASSPTGGPYEQYF. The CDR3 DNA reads TGTGCCAGCTCCCCGACAGGGGGGCCCTACGAGCAGTACTTC. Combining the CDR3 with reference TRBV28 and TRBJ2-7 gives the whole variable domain DVKVTQSSRYLVKRTGEKVFLECVQDMDHENMFWYRQDPGLGLRLIYFSYDVKMKEKGDIPEGYSVSREKKERFSLILESASTNQTSMYLCASSPTGGPYEQYFGPGTRLTVT.

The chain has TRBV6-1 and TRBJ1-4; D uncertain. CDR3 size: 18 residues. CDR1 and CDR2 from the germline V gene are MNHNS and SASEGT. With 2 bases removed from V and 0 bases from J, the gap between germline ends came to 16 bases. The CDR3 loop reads CASSESEFHSATNEKLFF. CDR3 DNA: TGTGCCAGCAGTGAAAGTGAGTTTCACTCTGCAACTAATGAAAAACTGTTTTTT.

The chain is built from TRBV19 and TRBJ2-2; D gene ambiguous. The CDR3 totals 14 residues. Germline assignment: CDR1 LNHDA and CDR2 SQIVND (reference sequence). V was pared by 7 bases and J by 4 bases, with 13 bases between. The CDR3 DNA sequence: TGTGCCAGTATGAGAACCCTGAGCACCGGGGAGCTGTTTTTT. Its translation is CASMRTLSTGELFF. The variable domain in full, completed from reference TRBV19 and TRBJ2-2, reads DGGITQSPKYLFRKEGQNVTLSCEQNLNHDAMYWYRQDPGQGLRLIYYSQIVNDFQKGDIAEGYSVSREKKESFPLTVTSAQKNPTAFYLCASMRTLSTGELFFGEGSRLTVL.

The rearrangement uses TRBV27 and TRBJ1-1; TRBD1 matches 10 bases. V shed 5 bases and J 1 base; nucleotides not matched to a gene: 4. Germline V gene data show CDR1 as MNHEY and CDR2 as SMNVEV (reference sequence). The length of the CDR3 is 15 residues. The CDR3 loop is CASSLWTGGNTEAFF. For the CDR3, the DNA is TGTGCCAGCAGTCTCTGGACAGGGGGGAACACTGAAGCTTTCTTT.